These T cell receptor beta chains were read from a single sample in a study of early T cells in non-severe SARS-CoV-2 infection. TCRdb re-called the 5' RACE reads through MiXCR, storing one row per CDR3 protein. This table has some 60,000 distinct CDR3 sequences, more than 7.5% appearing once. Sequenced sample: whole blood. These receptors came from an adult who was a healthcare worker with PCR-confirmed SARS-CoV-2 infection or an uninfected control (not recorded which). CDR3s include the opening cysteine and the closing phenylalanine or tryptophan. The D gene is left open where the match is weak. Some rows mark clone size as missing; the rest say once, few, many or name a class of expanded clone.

TGTGCCAGCAGCCCCGGGACTAGCGGGAGTGTAAACGAGCAGTACTTC	CASSPGTSGSVNEQYF	TRBD2	TRBV7-7	TRBJ2-7	few	16
TGTGCCATCAGTGAGGCTCTCGTGGGAAAGGGAGAGACCCAGTACTTC	CAISEALVGKGETQYF	.	TRBV10-3	TRBJ2-5	.	16
TGTGCCAGCAGCCAAATCAGCTACGAGCAGTACTTC	CASSQISYEQYF	.	TRBV3-1	TRBJ2-7	few	12
TGCAGCGTTGGAGCCGGGAACACTGAAGCTTTCTTT	CSVGAGNTEAFF	.	TRBV29-1	TRBJ1-1	many	12
TGTGCCAGCAGCAGCGGGACTTACACCGGGGAGCTGTTTTTT	CASSSGTYTGELFF	TRBD2	TRBV6-6	TRBJ2-2	.	14
TGTGCCGGTCGGAAGACTAGCCAAGAGACCCAGTACTTC	CAGRKTSQETQYF	.	TRBV2	TRBJ2-5	medium-sized	13
TGCAGTGCTACGGGGGGAGAAGTGAATGAGCAGTTCTTC	CSATGGEVNEQFF	TRBD2	TRBV20-1	TRBJ2-1	few	13
TGTGCCAGCAGTTTATTAGCTAGCGGGACCTACAATGAGCAGTTCTTC	CASSLLASGTYNEQFF	TRBD2	TRBV28	TRBJ2-1	many	16
TGTGCCAGCAGGATTGGGGGTTGGGACACTGAAGCTTTCTTT	CASRIGGWDTEAFF	.	TRBV7-9	TRBJ1-1	many	14
TGTGCCACCCAAGGAGATAGCACAGATACGCAGTATTTT	CATQGDSTDTQYF	.	TRBV19	TRBJ2-3	few	13
TGTGCCAGCAGCTTAATCCGAGAAACTGAAGCTTTCTTT	CASSLIRETEAFF	.	TRBV7-3	TRBJ1-1	.	13
TGTGCCAGCAGTGAAGAGGCAGGCTTTAGCTCTGGGGCCAACGTCCTGACTTTC	CASSEEAGFSSGANVLTF	.	TRBV2	TRBJ2-6	.	18